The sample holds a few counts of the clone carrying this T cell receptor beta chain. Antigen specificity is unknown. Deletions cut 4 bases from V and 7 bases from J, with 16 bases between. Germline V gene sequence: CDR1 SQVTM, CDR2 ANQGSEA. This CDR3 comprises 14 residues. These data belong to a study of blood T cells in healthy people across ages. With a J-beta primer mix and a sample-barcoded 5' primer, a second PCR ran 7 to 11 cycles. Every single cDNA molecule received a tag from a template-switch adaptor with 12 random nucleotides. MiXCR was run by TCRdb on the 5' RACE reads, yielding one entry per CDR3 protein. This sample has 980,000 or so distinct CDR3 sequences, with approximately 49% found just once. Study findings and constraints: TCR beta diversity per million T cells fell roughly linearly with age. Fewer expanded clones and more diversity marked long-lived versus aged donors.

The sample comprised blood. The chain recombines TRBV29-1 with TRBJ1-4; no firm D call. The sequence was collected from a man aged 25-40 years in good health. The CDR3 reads CSVGYGRGSEKLFF. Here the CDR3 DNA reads TGCAGCGTTGGATACGGGCGCGGGAGTGAAAAACTGTTTTTT.